A selection of T cell receptor beta chains follows, all from one sample in a study of identical twins. TCRdb redid the calling of the 5' RACE reads with MiXCR, one entry per CDR3 protein. The table lists about 240,000 distinct CDR3 sequences, approximately 7.3% of them singletons. The sample was also reused in another study, on yellow fever vaccine responses in identical twins.

The sample was CD8+ T cells sorted from blood. The receptors were sampled from a woman under 30 in good health. CDR3s include the opening cysteine and the closing phenylalanine or tryptophan. The D gene is left open where the match is weak. The size of a clone is reported for some rows only, either as once, few or many, or as a class for expanded clones.

abundance: many; d_gene: TRBD2; v_gene: TRBV12-3/TRBV12-4; j_gene: TRBJ2-1; CDR3aa: CASSPVRRMGGGEQFF; CDR3nt: TGTGCCAGCAGTCCGGTACGAAGAATGGGGGGGGGTGAGCAGTTCTTC
abundance: -; d_gene: -; v_gene: TRBV6-1; j_gene: TRBJ2-2; CDR3aa: CATIRGDTGELFF; CDR3nt: TGTGCCACTATACGAGGAGACACCGGGGAGCTGTTTTTT
abundance: few; d_gene: -; v_gene: TRBV16; j_gene: TRBJ1-5; CDR3aa: CASSQGGRRPQHF; CDR3nt: TGTGCCAGCAGCCAAGGTGGTAGACGGCCCCAGCATTTT
abundance: -; d_gene: -; v_gene: TRBV7-6; j_gene: TRBJ2-3; CDR3aa: CASSPSRFITDTQYF; CDR3nt: TGTGCCAGCAGCCCGAGTCGGTTCATTACAGATACGCAGTATTTT
abundance: many; d_gene: -; v_gene: TRBV6-5; j_gene: TRBJ2-1; CDR3aa: CASSYHLEKPYNEQFF; CDR3nt: TGTGCCAGCAGTTACCATCTAGAAAAGCCCTACAATGAGCAGTTCTTC
abundance: many; d_gene: TRBD2; v_gene: TRBV7-8; j_gene: TRBJ2-7; CDR3aa: CASRISGTPSYEQYF; CDR3nt: TGTGCCAGCAGGATTAGCGGGACCCCCTCCTACGAGCAGTACTTC
abundance: many; d_gene: TRBD1; v_gene: TRBV6-4; j_gene: TRBJ2-3; CDR3aa: CASSLTGEADTQYF; CDR3nt: TGTGCCAGCAGTTTGACAGGGGAGGCGGATACGCAGTATTTT
abundance: many; d_gene: -; v_gene: TRBV9; j_gene: TRBJ2-7; CDR3aa: CASSPGVSGSYEQYF; CDR3nt: TGTGCCAGCAGCCCAGGCGTTAGCGGCTCCTACGAGCAGTACTTC
abundance: many; d_gene: -; v_gene: TRBV7-6; j_gene: TRBJ2-1; CDR3aa: CASSITPGEAYNEQFF; CDR3nt: TGTGCCAGCAGCATTACTCCGGGAGAGGCGTACAATGAGCAGTTCTTC
abundance: -; d_gene: TRBD2; v_gene: TRBV27; j_gene: TRBJ2-7; CDR3aa: CASSPDPGQPGTSGPYEQYF; CDR3nt: TGTGCCAGCAGTCCGGACCCGGGACAGCCGGGGACTAGCGGCCCCTACGAGCAGTACTTC
abundance: -; d_gene: TRBD2; v_gene: TRBV28; j_gene: TRBJ2-1; CDR3aa: CASQGLAGYNEQFF; CDR3nt: TGTGCCAGCCAAGGACTAGCAGGGTACAATGAGCAGTTCTTC
abundance: -; d_gene: -; v_gene: TRBV19; j_gene: TRBJ2-4; CDR3aa: CASSIPGEGNIQYF; CDR3nt: TGTGCCAGTAGTATCCCAGGGGAGGGAAACATTCAGTACTTC
abundance: many; d_gene: -; v_gene: TRBV10-3; j_gene: TRBJ2-1; CDR3aa: CAIKASDSSYNEQFF; CDR3nt: TGTGCCATCAAGGCTAGCGACAGCTCCTACAATGAGCAGTTCTTC
abundance: few; d_gene: -; v_gene: TRBV4-1; j_gene: TRBJ2-7; CDR3aa: CASSQEQGAYEQYF; CDR3nt: TGCGCCAGCAGCCAGGAACAAGGGGCCTACGAGCAGTACTTC
abundance: few; d_gene: -; v_gene: TRBV9; j_gene: TRBJ2-7; CDR3aa: CASSTRQSSYEQYF; CDR3nt: TGTGCCAGCAGCACCCGGCAGAGCTCCTACGAGCAGTACTTC
abundance: -; d_gene: TRBD1; v_gene: TRBV27; j_gene: TRBJ1-2; CDR3aa: CASSPGQGIWGYTF; CDR3nt: TGTGCCAGCTCCCCAGGACAGGGAATCTGGGGCTACACCTTC
abundance: -; d_gene: -; v_gene: TRBV7-9; j_gene: TRBJ1-1; CDR3aa: CASSGEVGSGVAEAFF; CDR3nt: TGTGCCAGCAGCGGAGAAGTGGGTTCGGGGGTGGCTGAAGCTTTCTTT
abundance: few; d_gene: TRBD2; v_gene: TRBV20-1; j_gene: TRBJ2-5; CDR3aa: CSANGGAGIQPQETQYF; CDR3nt: TGCAGTGCTAACGGGGGGGCCGGGATTCAGCCCCAAGAGACCCAGTACTTC
abundance: many; d_gene: -; v_gene: TRBV12-3/TRBV12-4; j_gene: TRBJ1-6; CDR3aa: CASSVGSGSPLHF; CDR3nt: TGTGCCAGCAGTGTGGGAAGTGGTTCACCCCTCCACTTT
abundance: many; d_gene: TRBD1; v_gene: TRBV20-1; j_gene: TRBJ2-2; CDR3aa: CSASPDRGAGELFF; CDR3nt: TGCTCTGCTAGCCCGGACAGGGGGGCCGGGGAGCTGTTTTTT
abundance: -; d_gene: -; v_gene: TRBV9; j_gene: TRBJ1-1; CDR3aa: CASSEPDGGDTEAFF; CDR3nt: TGTGCCAGCAGCGAGCCGGACGGGGGGGACACTGAAGCTTTCTTT
abundance: few; d_gene: TRBD2; v_gene: TRBV24-1; j_gene: TRBJ2-2; CDR3aa: CATSGPRGSGAVSNTGELFF; CDR3nt: TGTGCCACCAGTGGCCCCCGAGGGAGCGGGGCCGTATCGAACACCGGGGAGCTGTTTTTT
abundance: few; d_gene: -; v_gene: TRBV2; j_gene: TRBJ2-1; CDR3aa: CASTGGPYNEQFF; CDR3nt: TGTGCCAGCACAGGCGGGCCTTACAATGAGCAGTTCTTC
abundance: many; d_gene: -; v_gene: TRBV7-2; j_gene: TRBJ2-5; CDR3aa: CASSLVNGLETQYF; CDR3nt: TGTGCCAGCAGCTTAGTGAATGGATTAGAGACCCAGTACTTC
abundance: -; d_gene: -; v_gene: TRBV5-1; j_gene: TRBJ2-3; CDR3aa: CASSPKDSTDTQYF; CDR3nt: TGCGCCAGCAGCCCCAAGGACAGCACAGATACGCAGTATTTT
abundance: many; d_gene: -; v_gene: TRBV2; j_gene: TRBJ2-5; CDR3aa: CASSERVWETQYF; CDR3nt: TGTGCCAGCAGTGAAAGGGTCTGGGAGACCCAGTACTTC
abundance: -; d_gene: TRBD1; v_gene: TRBV20-1; j_gene: TRBJ2-1; CDR3aa: CSARYGTEYNEQFF; CDR3nt: TGCAGTGCTAGGTACGGGACAGAATACAATGAGCAGTTCTTC
abundance: many; d_gene: -; v_gene: TRBV5-1; j_gene: TRBJ1-1; CDR3aa: CASSLDGGGTEAFF; CDR3nt: TGCGCCAGCAGCTTGGACGGGGGGGGGACTGAAGCTTTCTTT
abundance: many; d_gene: -; v_gene: TRBV4-2; j_gene: TRBJ2-1; CDR3aa: CASSSGEQFF; CDR3nt: TGTGCCAGCAGCAGCGGTGAGCAGTTCTTC
abundance: few; d_gene: -; v_gene: TRBV5-1; j_gene: TRBJ1-1; CDR3aa: CASRHDRRSTEAFF; CDR3nt: TGCGCCAGCAGACATGACAGGAGAAGCACTGAAGCTTTCTTT
abundance: many; d_gene: TRBD2; v_gene: TRBV6-4; j_gene: TRBJ2-3; CDR3aa: CASSDIGGAPDTQYF; CDR3nt: TGTGCCAGCAGTGATATCGGGGGGGCTCCAGATACGCAGTATTTT
abundance: -; d_gene: -; v_gene: TRBV5-5; j_gene: TRBJ2-7; CDR3aa: CASSLSGTGKKSSYEQYF; CDR3nt: TGTGCCAGCAGCTTGTCTGGGACCGGTAAAAAGAGCTCCTACGAGCAGTACTTC
abundance: -; d_gene: -; v_gene: TRBV5-6; j_gene: TRBJ2-7; CDR3aa: CASSHGHPYEQYF; CDR3nt: TGTGCCAGCAGCCATGGACACCCCTACGAGCAGTACTTC
abundance: -; d_gene: -; v_gene: TRBV20-1; j_gene: TRBJ2-5; CDR3aa: CSARGLETEQETQYF; CDR3nt: TGCAGTGCTAGAGGCCTGGAAACGGAACAAGAGACCCAGTACTTC
abundance: -; d_gene: TRBD2; v_gene: TRBV28; j_gene: TRBJ2-3; CDR3aa: CASSPGTNTDTQYF; CDR3nt: TGTGCCAGCAGTCCCGGGACTAACACAGATACGCAGTATTTT
abundance: many; d_gene: -; v_gene: TRBV4-1; j_gene: TRBJ2-3; CDR3aa: CASSQDQVDSDPDTQYF; CDR3nt: TGCGCCAGCAGCCAAGATCAAGTAGACTCCGACCCAGATACGCAGTATTTT
abundance: few; d_gene: TRBD2; v_gene: TRBV6-2/TRBV6-3; j_gene: TRBJ2-1; CDR3aa: CASTTGSSGNEQFF; CDR3nt: TGTGCCAGCACCACCGGATCTAGCGGCAATGAGCAGTTCTTC
abundance: few; d_gene: -; v_gene: TRBV27; j_gene: TRBJ2-2; CDR3aa: CASGHRTNTGELFF; CDR3nt: TGTGCCAGCGGGCACAGAACGAACACCGGGGAGCTGTTTTTT
abundance: -; d_gene: -; v_gene: TRBV9; j_gene: TRBJ1-5; CDR3aa: CASRSPGGQSPGRGNQPQHF; CDR3nt: TGTGCCAGCAGATCACCCGGCGGACAGTCCCCAGGGCGGGGCAATCAGCCCCAGCATTTT
abundance: many; d_gene: TRBD2; v_gene: TRBV5-1; j_gene: TRBJ2-7; CDR3aa: CASSSGLAGAYEQYF; CDR3nt: TGCGCCAGCAGCTCGGGACTAGCGGGAGCTTACGAGCAGTACTTC
abundance: few; d_gene: TRBD2; v_gene: TRBV5-5; j_gene: TRBJ2-1; CDR3aa: CVSSYGTSSYNEQFF; CDR3nt: TGTGTCAGCAGCTACGGGACTAGCTCCTACAATGAGCAGTTCTTC
abundance: few; d_gene: -; v_gene: TRBV29-1; j_gene: TRBJ1-1; CDR3aa: CSAERVNTEAFF; CDR3nt: TGCAGCGCCGAGAGGGTGAACACTGAAGCTTTCTTT
abundance: -; d_gene: TRBD2; v_gene: TRBV9; j_gene: TRBJ2-1; CDR3aa: CASSAGTSGSGEQFF; CDR3nt: TGTGCCAGCAGCGCCGGGACTAGCGGGAGCGGTGAGCAGTTCTTC
abundance: few; d_gene: -; v_gene: TRBV24-1; j_gene: TRBJ2-6; CDR3aa: CATSDRRISGANVLTF; CDR3nt: TGTGCCACCAGTGACCGACGGATCTCTGGGGCCAACGTCCTGACTTTC
abundance: -; d_gene: TRBD2; v_gene: TRBV6-1; j_gene: TRBJ2-3; CDR3aa: CASSLEGGGTDTQYF; CDR3nt: TGTGCCAGCAGTCTTGAGGGAGGGGGCACAGATACGCAGTATTTT
abundance: -; d_gene: -; v_gene: TRBV20-1; j_gene: TRBJ2-3; CDR3aa: CSASRLTLGGASTDTQYF; CDR3nt: TGCAGTGCTAGTCGGCTGACCCTCGGCGGGGCTAGCACAGATACGCAGTATTTT
abundance: many; d_gene: TRBD1; v_gene: TRBV20-1; j_gene: TRBJ1-1; CDR3aa: CSAPQGATEAFF; CDR3nt: TGCAGTGCCCCACAGGGGGCAACTGAAGCTTTCTTT
abundance: few; d_gene: TRBD2; v_gene: TRBV6-2/TRBV6-3; j_gene: TRBJ2-3; CDR3aa: CASSYRSMAGGADTQYF; CDR3nt: TGTGCCAGCAGTTACCGCTCGATGGCGGGGGGCGCCGATACGCAGTATTTT
abundance: -; d_gene: -; v_gene: TRBV7-9; j_gene: TRBJ2-3; CDR3aa: CASSLVQGGSTDTQYF; CDR3nt: TGTGCCAGCAGCTTAGTACAGGGCGGAAGCACAGATACGCAGTATTTT
abundance: many; d_gene: -; v_gene: TRBV5-1; j_gene: TRBJ2-7; CDR3aa: CASSLGVAYEQYF; CDR3nt: TGCGCCAGCAGCTTGGGAGTAGCTTACGAGCAGTACTTC
abundance: few; d_gene: -; v_gene: TRBV5-4; j_gene: TRBJ2-1; CDR3aa: CASSLSGGLYNEQFF; CDR3nt: TGTGCCAGCAGCTTGTCCGGGGGCCTCTACAATGAGCAGTTCTTC